A single TCR beta chain is shown here with its context. Its antigen is unknown. Qualities for individual bases were not recorded, and no much larger clone is one base off. Here V drops 5 bases and J drops 1 base, and the junction holds 3 bases not matched to any gene. The CDR3 runs 14 residues from the cysteine to the phenylalanine. Here the CDR3 DNA is all that survives: 42 bases in frame from base 1. The germline V gene sets CDR1 to MNHEY and CDR2 to SVGEGT. This specimen comes from a study of blood T cell repertoires in COVID-19 (dated by TCRdb to 2020 to 2021). About the full investigation: Samples from collaborators originated in the United States, Italy and Spain and spanned both the acute and convalescent phases of COVID-19. The prospective study material was composed of cDNA or gDNA derived from T cells, B-cell-depleted T cells, or PBMCs. The dataset comprised deeply sampled blood TCRbeta repertoires from subjects exposed to, actively infected with, or recovered from COVID-19. The repertoires were released in a freely available public database intended as a resource for research on the immune response to SARS-CoV-2. The samples were drawn from the first 160 participants of the ongoing ImmuneRACE study and from 1,254 subjects provided by 6 global collaborators. Sample metadata almost always included a de-identified subject ID, COVID-19 status, age in years and sex. HLA class I and class II types, where available, came from metadata supplied by the sample provider rather than from assay-based typing. Findings and caveats that apply to the study as a whole: The amount of clinical and demographic metadata varied by source and participant and was provided uncurated.

The immunoSEQ Assay, a bias-controlled multiplex PCR, was used to amplify TCRbeta CDR3 regions from genomic DNA. As for the authors' bioinformatics: The number of nucleated cells in each sample was estimated from the amplification of reference gene primers within the assay. To quantify the absolute abundance of each unique TCRbeta CDR3 rearrangement, sequence reads were collapsed and filtered. Productive Simpson clonality was computed per sample as the square root of Simpson's diversity index over productive rearrangements. TCRdb mirrors the immuneACCESS table, restricted to in-frame sequences. Some clones are absent from its copies; in checked studies, under half trace to an unresolved V gene, and the reason for the others is unknown. V and J calls and clone size come straight from that table; D and trimming were deduced from the DNA. The sample table lists 130,000 to 150,000 clones, approximately 80% of them with a count of one. The ten largest make up 5% to 7.5% of the sample.

Each collaborating institution followed its own protocols to collect whole blood in K2EDTA tubes. Collaborator samples were shipped for TCRbeta analysis as frozen whole blood, isolated PBMCs, or DNA extracted from either sample type. The chain links TRBV6-2 or TRBV6-3 with TRBJ2-7; 9 central bases correspond to TRBD2. The receptor comes from a human donor in a cohort sampled during active COVID-19. Specimen: peripheral blood. The nucleotide sequence is TGTGCCAGCAGTCTAGCGGGACGTTCCTACGAGCAGTACTTC. It translates to CASSLAGRSYEQYF.